These T cell receptor beta chains were read from a single sample in a study of blood T cells in healthy people across ages. TCRdb ran MiXCR on the 5' RACE reads and lists one entry per CDR3 protein. Of 650,000 to 1,000,000 distinct CDR3 sequences in the sample, under 40% were seen once. Sequencing was carried out using blood. The receptors originated from a man between 18 and 35 years old in good health. CDR3s include the opening cysteine and the closing phenylalanine or tryptophan. A D gene is named only where the DNA matches it firmly. Where a row states a size, it is once, few, many or the class of an expanded clone; other rows omit it.

j_gene	d_gene	abundance	v_gene	CDR3nt	CDR3aa
TRBJ1-1	TRBD1	NA	TRBV10-3	TGTGCCATCAACCTTGGAGGGACAGGGAGCTCTGAAGCTTTCTTT	CAINLGGTGSSEAFF
TRBJ1-6	NA	NA	TRBV12-3/TRBV12-4	TGTGCCAGCAGTTTTGCCTCATATAATTCACCCCTCCACTTT	CASSFASYNSPLHF
TRBJ1-2	NA	few	TRBV11-3	TGTGCCAGCAGCCCGACCAGGGGAACCTATGGCTACACCTTC	CASSPTRGTYGYTF
TRBJ2-7	NA	NA	TRBV28	TGTGCCAGCAGTTCCCTTAAGGGACGGACGAACAATGAGCAGTACTTC	CASSSLKGRTNNEQYF
TRBJ1-1	NA	NA	TRBV5-1	TGCGCCAGCAGCTTGCAGAGTTATGGGGTTGGGGCTGAAGCTTTCTTT	CASSLQSYGVGAEAFF
TRBJ2-1	NA	few	TRBV28	TGTGCCAGCAGTCCCCCGGGACCGACTAACAATGAGCAGTTCTTC	CASSPPGPTNNEQFF
TRBJ2-7	NA	NA	TRBV20-1	TGCAGTGCTAGAGGGGAGGCGCCAAATTGTCCCGAGCAGTACTTC	CSARGEAPNCPEQYF
TRBJ2-7	NA	few	TRBV6-5	TGTGCCAGCAGTTACTCTGCCGACAGCTACGAGCAGTACTTC	CASSYSADSYEQYF
TRBJ2-3	NA	many	TRBV24-1	TGTGCCACCAGTGATGTCGGGTCCACAGATACGCAGTATTTT	CATSDVGSTDTQYF
TRBJ2-4	NA	few	TRBV6-2/TRBV6-3	TGTGCCAGCAGTTCAGAGGCGGTAGAGCAGTACTTC	CASSSEAVEQYF
TRBJ2-5	NA	NA	TRBV9	TGTGCCAGCAGCGCGGGGTGGGCAGAAGCGCAGTACTTC	CASSAGWAEAQYF
TRBJ1-2	NA	NA	TRBV4-3	TGCGCCAGCAGCCAAGATCCGGGGGGCGCGGATGGCTACACCTTC	CASSQDPGGADGYTF
TRBJ2-7	NA	few	TRBV28	TGTGCCAGCAGCGAGGGAGTCCACGAGCAGTACTTC	CASSEGVHEQYF
TRBJ2-1	NA	many	TRBV29-1	TGCACCGGAGGACAGCAGGGCAACAATGAGCAGTTCTTC	CTGGQQGNNEQFF
TRBJ2-7	TRBD1	once	TRBV20-1	TGCAGTGCCGCGGACAGGGGAGGGGGTGAGCAGTACTTC	CSAADRGGGEQYF
TRBJ2-7	TRBD1	NA	TRBV7-3	TGTGCCAGCAGGGCCGGGACAGGGGAGGTCAATGAGCAGTACTTC	CASRAGTGEVNEQYF
TRBJ2-1	NA	few	TRBV3-1	TGTGCCAGCAGCCGATCGGACCCACAGCAGTTCTTC	CASSRSDPQQFF
TRBJ2-1	NA	many	TRBV20-1	TGCAGTGCTAGATGGGGGGAACAGCGAGCAGAGCAGTTCTTC	CSARWGEQRAEQFF
TRBJ2-5	TRBD1	few	TRBV7-6	TGTGCCAGCAGCGATGTACAGGGGGCGGAGACCCAGTACTTC	CASSDVQGAETQYF
TRBJ2-3	TRBD2	NA	TRBV12-3/TRBV12-4	TGTGCCAGCAGTTTAGAGGGCGGCGGGGGGTCAGATACGCAGTATTTT	CASSLEGGGGSDTQYF